A single sample gave rise to the 7 T cell receptor beta chains below, sequenced in a study of T cells in Graves' hyperthyroidism and ophthalmopathy. Using RNA transcripts as the source, TCR beta CDR3 regions were amplified. The HTBI primer set served for first-round RT-PCR of the TCR CDR3. TCRdb called the multiplex PCR reads again in MiXCR, with one record for every CDR3 protein. Found here are a few hundred thousand distinct CDR3 sequences, approximately 14% of them singletons; the top ten hold 13% to 15%. Sample: blood. The receptor source for this set is a woman under 30 with Graves' hyperthyroidism.

This clonotype was recorded at least ten times. V is TRBV6-1 and J is TRBJ2-7; D may be TRBD1 (6 bases). The germline V and J ends were trimmed by 4 bases and 6 bases, with 19 bases remaining between them. This CDR3 has 15 residues. CDR1 is MNHNS, CDR2 SASEGT, per germline. The CDR3: CASSVRGNAVGEQYF. CDR3 nucleotides: TGTGCCAGCAGTGTCAGGGGCAATGCTGTCGGCGAGCAGTACTTC.

DNA for the CDR3: TGTGCCAGCACCTGGACAGACCTGAACACTGAAGCTTTCTTT. Its translation: CASTWTDLNTEAFF. The chain joins TRBV16 to TRBJ1-1, with D perhaps TRBD1 (6 bases). V lost 7 bases, J lost 0 bases, and 12 bases lay in between. From germline, CDR1 is KGHSY and CDR2 FQNENV. CDR3 length: 14 residues.

This clonotype has ten or more counts. The rearrangement joins TRBV5-1 to TRBJ1-4, with TRBD1 matching over 8 bases. Per the germline V gene, CDR1 is SGHRS and CDR2 is YFSETQ. The CDR3 contains 14 residues. V was clipped by 3 bases and J by 5 bases; unmatched bases: 3. CDR3 coding DNA: TGCGCCAGCAGCTGGACAGGGCCAAATGAAAAACTGTTTTTT. This sequence encodes CASSWTGPNEKLFF.

The CDR3 loop is CASSATGSNYGYTF. The CDR3 DNA is TGTGCCAGCAGCGCGACAGGATCTAACTATGGCTACACCTTC. The V gene is TRBV9, the J gene TRBJ1-2; a possible D gene is TRBD1 (6 bases). Germline assignment: CDR1 SGDLS and CDR2 YYNGEE. This CDR3 is built from 14 residues. V was clipped by 3 bases and J by 0 bases, with 9 bases between them. The variable domain in full, completed from reference TRBV9 and TRBJ1-2, reads DSGVTQTPKHLITATGQRVTLRCSPRSGDLSVYWYQQSLDQGLQFLIQYYNGEERAKGNILERFSAQQFPDLHSELNLSSLELGDSALYFCASSATGSNYGYTFGSGTRLTVV.

The V gene is TRBV9, the J gene TRBJ2-1; TRBD2 aligns across 7 bases. CDR3 length: 16 amino acids. V lost 3 bases to trimming and J lost 2 bases; unmatched junction nucleotides: 8. Looked up from germline, CDR1 is SGDLS and CDR2 is YYNGEE. DNA for the CDR3: TGTGCCAGCAGCGCTGGAGGAGGGACTACCTACAATGAGCAGTTCTTC. This gives the protein CASSAGGGTTYNEQFF.

Ten or more counts support this clonotype. The V call is TRBV18, the J call TRBJ2-1; possible D gene TRBD2, 6 bases. The V gene's germline CDR1 is KGHSH and CDR2 LQKENI. CDR3 length: 14 residues. V was pared by 6 bases and J by 7 bases, with 16 bases between. CDR3: CASSLDGGTNEQFF. The DNA of the CDR3 is TGTGCCAGCTCCCTGGACGGGGGTACAAATGAGCAGTTCTTC. Drawing the rest from reference TRBV18 and TRBJ2-1, the complete variable domain is NAGVMQNPRHLVRRRGQEARLRCSPMKGHSHVYWYRQLPEEGLKFMVYLQKENIIDESGMPKERFSAEFPKEGPSILRIQQVVRGDSAAYFCASSLDGGTNEQFFGPGTRLTVL.

This clonotype appeared many times. The rearrangement links TRBV3-1 to TRBJ2-2; tentative D call: TRBD1 (6 bases). CDR1 LGHDT and CDR2 YNNKEL come from the germline V gene (reference sequence). This CDR3 contains 15 residues. V was clipped by 5 bases and J by 0 bases, with 10 bases between them. The CDR3 region is CASSIDRTNTGELFF. The CDR3 DNA is TGTGCCAGCAGCATAGACAGGACGAACACCGGGGAGCTGTTTTTT.